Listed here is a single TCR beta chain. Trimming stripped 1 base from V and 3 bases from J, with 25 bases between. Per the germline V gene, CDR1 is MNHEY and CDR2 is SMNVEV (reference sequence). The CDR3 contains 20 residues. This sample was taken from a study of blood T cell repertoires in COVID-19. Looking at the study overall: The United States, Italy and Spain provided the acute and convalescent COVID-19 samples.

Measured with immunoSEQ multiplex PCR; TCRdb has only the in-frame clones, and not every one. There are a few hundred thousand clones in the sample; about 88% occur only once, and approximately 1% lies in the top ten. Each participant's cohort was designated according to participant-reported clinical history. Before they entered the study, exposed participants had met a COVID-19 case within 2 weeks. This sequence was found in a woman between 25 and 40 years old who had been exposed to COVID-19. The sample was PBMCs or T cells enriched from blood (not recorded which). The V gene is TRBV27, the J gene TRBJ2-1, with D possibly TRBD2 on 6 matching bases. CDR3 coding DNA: TGTGCCAGCAGTTTATTTAGTGCGACATCACCTGGGACTTACTACAATGAGCAGTTCTTC. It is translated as CASSLFSATSPGTYYNEQFF.